A selection of T cell receptor beta chains follows, all from one sample in a study of patients and donors after allogeneic stem cell transplantation. TCRdb passed the RT-PCR reads through MiXCR, listing each CDR3 protein once. Of 70,000 or so distinct CDR3 sequences listed, about 26% were seen once; the top ten hold around a quarter. Sequences were obtained from blood, either unsorted or a sorted T cell fraction (not recorded which). These receptors came from a human donor who was either an allogeneic HSCT recipient or a stem cell or donor lymphocyte infusion donor (not recorded which). It is not recorded whose cells these are; they may come from a transplant donor. Each CDR3 is given with its conserved first and last residue. The D gene is left open where the match is weak. The size of a clone is reported for some rows only, either as once, few or many, or as a class for expanded clones.

V gene,D gene,clone size,J gene,CDR3 protein,CDR3 DNA
TRBV7-2,.,.,TRBJ1-6,CASSLEGTTNNSPLHF,TGTGCCAGCAGCTTAGAAGGGACAACTAATAATTCACCCCTCCACTTT
TRBV6-5,.,few,TRBJ1-6,CASSYGGGYNSPLHF,TGTGCCAGCAGTTACGGGGGGGGGTATAATTCACCCCTCCACTTT
TRBV7-6,.,.,TRBJ1-1,CASSRNMNTEAFF,TGTGCCAGCAGCCGTAACATGAACACTGAAGCTTTCTTT
TRBV5-1,.,.,TRBJ2-5,CASSLGETEYF,TGCGCCAGCAGCTTAGGAGAGACCGAGTACTTC
TRBV21-1,.,.,TRBJ1-6,CASSKAHGRNSPLHF,TGTGCCAGCAGCAAAGCGCACGGCCGGAATTCACCCCTCCACTTT
TRBV5-1,TRBD1,few,TRBJ1-1,CASSLFRGVTEAFF,TGCGCCAGCAGCTTGTTCAGGGGGGTTACTGAAGCTTTCTTT
TRBV27,TRBD1,.,TRBJ2-7,CASSLSPLIRDRAYEQYF,TGTGCCAGCAGTTTATCTCCGCTGATAAGGGACAGGGCCTACGAGCAGTACTTC
TRBV20-1,.,few,TRBJ2-1,CSARDYYGEQFF,TGCAGTGCTAGAGATTATTATGGTGAGCAGTTCTTC
TRBV20-1,.,.,TRBJ2-2,CSARVPGGSNGELFF,TGCAGTGCTAGAGTTCCTGGGGGATCAAACGGGGAGCTGTTTTTT
TRBV5-1,.,.,TRBJ1-5,CASSPGMPNQPQHF,TGCGCCAGCAGCCCAGGGATGCCTAATCAGCCCCAGCATTTT
TRBV24-1,.,.,TRBJ2-2,CATSTQGTGELFF,TGTGCCACCAGTACACAGGGTACCGGGGAGCTGTTTTTT
TRBV13,TRBD1,.,TRBJ1-3,CASSDSGTGVYGNTIYF,TGTGCCAGCAGCGATTCCGGGACAGGGGTGTATGGAAACACCATATATTTT
TRBV7-2,TRBD1,few,TRBJ1-1,CASSRQGDTEAFF,TGTGCCAGCAGCCGTCAGGGGGACACTGAAGCTTTCTTT
TRBV12-3/TRBV12-4,.,few,TRBJ2-1,CASSSTVLRFNEQFF,TGTGCCAGCAGTTCGACAGTTCTTAGATTCAATGAGCAGTTCTTC
TRBV7-8,.,few,TRBJ1-6,CASSLVSNNSPLHF,TGTGCCAGCAGCTTAGTTTCAAACAATTCACCCCTCCACTTT
TRBV28,.,many,TRBJ1-2,CASSPGRPGTNGYTF,TGTGCCAGCAGTCCCGGGCGGCCCGGGACAAATGGCTACACCTTC
TRBV12-3/TRBV12-4,.,.,TRBJ2-3,CASLPGADTQYF,TGTGCCAGCTTACCGGGGGCTGATACGCAGTATTTT
TRBV7-6,.,.,TRBJ1-6,CASSLAEGYNSPLHF,TGTGCCAGCAGCTTAGCCGAGGGTTATAATTCACCCCTCCACTTT
TRBV7-2,.,few,TRBJ1-5,CASSLDYGGNQPQHF,TGTGCCAGCAGCTTAGACTACGGGGGAAATCAGCCCCAGCATTTT
TRBV7-9,TRBD1,.,TRBJ1-2,CASSSVFYRGRNYGYTF,TGTGCCAGCAGCTCGGTTTTCTACAGGGGTCGGAACTATGGCTACACCTTC